The source of this T cell receptor beta chain is a study of radiotherapy plus CTLA-4 blockade in lung cancer (dated by TCRdb to about 2018). General notes on the study: Among enrolled patients, approximately 17% had an objective response and 31% reached disease control.

Comments on this clone: Its binding antigen is unknown. Base qualities were left out, and no much larger clone turns up one base away.

Overall results and qualifications from the work: After treatment with radiotherapy and ipilimumab, TCR clones that originated in tumors expanded in peripheral blood. Early dynamic changes in blood T cell clones, together with increased serum interferon-beta after radiation, were reported as the strongest predictors of response.

In this study, focal radiation therapy paired with CTLA-4 blockade (ipilimumab) was tested in patients who had chemo-refractory metastatic non-small-cell lung cancer. V is trimmed back by 6 bases and J by 3 bases, and the junction contains 11 bases that no gene match accounts for. CDR1 and CDR2 were assigned from the germline V gene as MDHEN and SYDVKM. Measured from the cysteine to the phenylalanine, the CDR3 is 16 residues long. The kept DNA is CDR3 alone, 48 bases in frame from the first base. Receptors were amplified or captured by the immunoSEQ multiplex PCR assay. Sourced from immuneACCESS, this table was stored by TCRdb with only in-frame sequences that have V and J called. A share of the clones is absent; for the studies checked, an unresolved V gene accounts for under half, and the remainder has no known explanation. The sample yields about 48,000 clones; 82% were counted once. Together, the top ten hold roughly 3.4% of the sample.

The sample consisted of peripheral blood, taken from a patient treated with radiotherapy plus ipilimumab. The V gene is TRBV28 and the J gene is TRBJ2-1; the junction holds 7 bases that match TRBD1. The clonotype originates from a human donor with non-small cell lung cancer who had stable disease on radiotherapy plus ipilimumab. The CDR3 region: CASRFGTVVGYNEQFF. The DNA sequence reads TGTGCCAGCAGATTCGGGACAGTAGTGGGCTACAATGAGCAGTTCTTC. The entire variable domain, with the stretches around the CDR3 drawn from the reference TRBV28 and TRBJ2-1 proteins, is DVKVTQSSRYLVKRTGEKVFLECVQDMDHENMFWYRQDPGLGLRLIYFSYDVKMKEKGDIPEGYSVSREKKERFSLILESASTNQTSMYLCASRFGTVVGYNEQFFGPGTRLTVL.